A single sample is the source of the 30 T cell receptor beta chains below, sequenced in a study of T-cell reconstitution after alpha-beta-depleted transplantation in children. Unique molecular identifiers were incorporated into the prepared TCRbeta library. Using its own MiXCR run on the PCR reads, TCRdb lists one record per CDR3 protein. In the table there are around 370,000 distinct CDR3 sequences, 10% of which are singletons. The sample was PBMCs from the stem cell graft donor, taken from the stem cell graft. The receptors derive from a human donor who donated a stem cell graft to a child with acute lymphoblastic leukemia.

The chain combines TRBV20-1 with TRBJ2-3; 9 nucleotides line up with TRBD2. This CDR3 region has 15 residues. The V gene's germline CDR1 is DFQATT and CDR2 SNEGSKA (reference sequence). V shed 6 bases, J shed 2 bases, and the junction held 9 bases outside the gene matches. CDR3 region: CSAPLAGLFTDTQYF. The CDR3 nucleotides read TGCAGTGCCCCACTAGCGGGTTTATTCACAGATACGCAGTATTTT.

As for this clonotype: A much larger clonotype is one base distant, so this may be a read error. The chain couples TRBV29-1 to TRBJ2-3; 8 bases agree with TRBD2. Germline V gives CDR1 SQVTM, CDR2 ANQGSEA. The CDR3 covers 14 residues. The CDR3 is CSVEGFGGEDTHYF. The CDR3 DNA follows: TGCAGCGTTGAAGGGTTCGGGGGGGAAGATACGCACTATTTT.

This clonotype appeared many times. The chain carries TRBV5-1 and TRBJ2-3; 11 bases fit TRBD1. The CDR3 extends over 17 amino acids. V dropped 4 bases and J dropped 2; count of bases not matched to a gene: 9. Per germline, CDR1 SGHRS and CDR2 YFSETQ. The CDR3 nucleotides are TGCGCCAGCAGCCCGCTAGGACAGGGGGCCTTCACAGATACGCAGTATTTT. Translation gives CASSPLGQGAFTDTQYF.

This clonotype was counted many times. The chain couples TRBV3-1 to TRBJ2-4; D is uncertain. CDR1 LGHDT and CDR2 YNNKEL come from the germline V gene (reference sequence). V was shortened by 0 bases and J by 1 base, with 16 bases between the two germline ends. This CDR3 is 18 amino acids long. In nucleotides, the CDR3 is TGTGCCAGCAGCCAAGAAGAAGGCGTCAAGGGTGCCAAAAACATTCAGTACTTC. It yields the protein CASSQEEGVKGAKNIQYF. Looking up the rest from reference TRBV3-1 and TRBJ2-4 gives the full variable domain: DTAVSQTPKYLVTQMGNDKSIKCEQNLGHDTMYWYKQDSKKFLKIMFSYNNKELIINETVPNRFSPKSPDKAHLNLHINSLELGDSAVYFCASSQEEGVKGAKNIQYFGAGTRLSVL.

The V call is TRBV7-9, the J call TRBJ2-7; TRBD1 matches at 8 bases. V shed 1 base and J 6 bases; nucleotides not matched to a gene: 5. CDR1 is SEHNR, CDR2 FQNEAQ, per germline (reference sequence). CDR3 length: 14 residues. The CDR3 loop reads CASSLERQGSEQYF. The CDR3 region has the DNA TGTGCCAGCAGCTTAGAGAGACAGGGGAGCGAGCAGTACTTC. The variable domain in full, completed from reference TRBV7-9 and TRBJ2-7, reads DTGVSQNPRHKITKRGQNVTFRCDPISEHNRLYWYRQTLGQGPEFLTYFQNEAQLEKSRLLSDRFSAERPKGSFSTLEIQRTEQGDSAMYLCASSLERQGSEQYFGPGTRLTVT.

This sequence joins TRBV7-2 and TRBJ1-4; 9 bases align to TRBD1. V gave up 3 bases and J gave up 8 bases; unmatched junction bases: 7. The CDR3 sequence is 15 residues long. Looked up from germline, CDR1 is SGHTA and CDR2 is FQGNSA. CDR3 DNA: TGTGCCAGCAGCTTTCCGACAGGGGGGAGGGAAAAACTGTTTTTT. It translates to CASSFPTGGREKLFF.

The gene calls are TRBV5-1 and TRBJ2-7; D is tentatively TRBD1 or TRBD2 (5 bases each). Deletions cut 2 bases from V and 2 bases from J, with 14 bases between. This CDR3 spans 15 amino acids. CDR1 and CDR2 from the germline V gene are SGHRS and YFSETQ. The CDR3 DNA follows: TGCGCCAGCAGCTTTAACCGGGGCGCGACCTACGAGCAGTACTTC. Protein product: CASSFNRGATYEQYF.

This clonotype occurred many times. V usage is TRBV12-3 or TRBV12-4 and J usage is TRBJ2-7; TRBD2 agrees at 9 bases. This CDR3 is 13 amino acids long. V lost 8 bases to trimming and J lost 6 bases; unmatched junction nucleotides: 8. The CDR3 DNA is TGTGCCAGCCACCCTAGCGGGATTGGCGAGCAGTACTTC. Translation: CASHPSGIGEQYF.

The rearrangement joins TRBV28 to TRBJ1-6; a possible D gene is TRBD1 (6 bases). The CDR3 totals 18 residues. V lost 3 bases, J lost 0 bases, and 15 bases lay in between. Per the germline V gene, CDR1 is MDHEN and CDR2 is SYDVKM. The CDR3 sequence: CASSLDSLRSSYNSPLHF. The DNA of the CDR3 is TGTGCCAGCAGTTTGGACAGTTTGAGGAGCTCCTATAATTCACCCCTCCACTTT. The whole variable domain, remainder taken from reference TRBV28 and TRBJ1-6, is DVKVTQSSRYLVKRTGEKVFLECVQDMDHENMFWYRQDPGLGLRLIYFSYDVKMKEKGDIPEGYSVSREKKERFSLILESASTNQTSMYLCASSLDSLRSSYNSPLHFGNGTRLTVT.

The sample holds a few counts of this clonotype. The rearrangement uses TRBV9 and TRBJ1-5; the match to TRBD1 covers 7 bases. The length of the CDR3 is 14 residues. With 3 bases clipped from V and 0 bases from J, the junction kept 0 bases outside the gene matches. Germline CDR1 SGDLS, CDR2 YYNGEE. CDR3 region: CASSGQGSNQPQHF. The CDR3 DNA is TGTGCCAGCAGCGGACAGGGTAGCAATCAGCCCCAGCATTTT.

J is TRBJ2-2 and V is TRBV5-1, with D perhaps assigned TRBD1 or TRBD2 (5 bases each). Germline lookup yields CDR1 SGHRS and CDR2 YFSETQ. Trimming took off 2 bases at V and 0 bases at J, with 14 bases between the two ends. The CDR3 contains 17 residues. This CDR3 is CASSFPSGTPNTGELFF. CDR3 sequence (DNA): TGCGCCAGCAGCTTTCCTTCCGGGACCCCGAACACCGGGGAGCTGTTTTTT.

The chain employs TRBV4-3 and TRBJ1-2; 7 nucleotides agree with TRBD1. Germline V CDR1 and CDR2: LGHNA, YSLEER. This CDR3 comprises 16 residues. Trimming at V came to 1 base and at J to 4 bases, leaving 9 bases not matched to a gene. The CDR3 protein is CASSQASGGTGYGYTF. The CDR3 coding sequence is TGCGCCAGCAGCCAAGCGTCAGGGGGTACGGGCTATGGCTACACCTTC.

This clonotype occurred a few times. The J gene is TRBJ1-4, the V gene TRBV5-1; tentative D call: TRBD1 (6 bases). This CDR3 comprises 16 residues. Germline V lookup: CDR1 SGHRS, CDR2 YFSETQ. Trimming removed 4 bases from V and 6 bases from J, with 19 bases in between. The CDR3 DNA is TGCGCCAGCAGCCCGATAGGCTGGGGGCAGGATGAAAAACTGTTTTTT. Protein sequence: CASSPIGWGQDEKLFF.

This clonotype was seen repeatedly, ten times or more. The chain couples TRBV7-3 to TRBJ1-1; no definite D call. Germline CDR1 and CDR2: SGHTA and FQGTGA. The CDR3 covers 14 residues. V lost 2 bases and J 0 bases, leaving 7 bases between the germline ends. Here the CDR3 DNA reads TGTGCCAGCAGCTTATCTGGCGTGAACACTGAAGCTTTCTTT. Translation gives CASSLSGVNTEAFF.

Worth noting for this clonotype: With a much larger clone just one base away, this may be a read error. This chain uses TRBV28 with TRBJ2-7; 12 bases line up with TRBD1. Looked up from germline, CDR1 is MDHEN and CDR2 is SYDVKM. V lost 4 bases, J lost 10 bases, and 8 bases stayed unmatched. The CDR3 extends over 14 amino acids. The CDR3 is CASSYGTGGGDQYF. The CDR3 nucleotides read TGTGCCAGCAGTTACGGGACAGGGGGCGGCGACCAGTACTTC.

A word on this clonotype: A single base separates this from a much larger clone, so it may be a read error. The chain employs TRBV12-3 or TRBV12-4 and TRBJ2-5; D may be TRBD1 (6 bases). Trimming stripped 4 bases from V and 5 bases from J, with 11 bases between. The CDR3 has 13 residues. CDR3 coding DNA: TGTGCCAGCAGTTCCTGGGGGCTGGAGACCCAGTACTTC. It encodes CASSSWGLETQYF.

J is TRBJ2-1 and V is TRBV7-9; 11 bases line up with TRBD2. The germline V gene has CDR1 SEHNR and CDR2 FQNEAQ (reference sequence). This CDR3 spans 17 amino acids. V shed 5 bases, J shed 0 bases, and the junction held 6 bases outside the gene matches. The CDR3 sequence is CASSPILAGASYNEQFF. DNA for the CDR3: TGTGCCAGCAGCCCCATACTAGCGGGAGCCTCCTACAATGAGCAGTTCTTC.

This clonotype was detected many times. The V call is TRBV28, the J call TRBJ1-5; 7 nucleotides line up with TRBD1. The junction had 7 bases not matched to a gene; V was cut back by 8 bases and J by 3 bases. The length of the CDR3 is 14 residues. Looked up from germline, CDR1 is MDHEN and CDR2 is SYDVKM. The CDR3 region is CASLQGGLNQPQHF. DNA for the CDR3: TGTGCCAGCCTTCAGGGGGGACTCAATCAGCCCCAGCATTTT.

This clonotype was seen more than once but under ten times. This chain connects TRBV7-2 to TRBJ2-2; 8 nucleotides line up with TRBD2. CDR1 and CDR2 (germline): SGHTA, FQGNSA. Trimming removed 5 bases from V and 7 bases from J; junction bases left unmatched: 3. The CDR3 length is 13 residues. The CDR3 DNA reads as TGTGCCAGCAGCCTGACTAGCGTCGGGGAGCTGTTTTTT. It translates to CASSLTSVGELFF.

V usage is TRBV11-1 and J usage is TRBJ2-1; 12 bases are a match to TRBD2. This CDR3 has 16 residues. V lost 3 bases, J lost 8 bases, and 8 bases stayed unmatched. The germline gives CDR1 SGHAT, CDR2 FQDESV (reference sequence). CDR3 region: CASSFGRTSGKYEQFF. CDR3 bases: TGTGCCAGCAGCTTCGGTAGGACTAGCGGGAAATATGAGCAGTTCTTC.

The chain is built from TRBV7-6 and TRBJ2-7; the D gene is possibly TRBD2 (5 bases). Germline V gene sequence: CDR1 SGHVS, CDR2 FNYEAQ. This CDR3 has 15 residues. Trimming pared 5 bases from V and 5 bases from J, leaving 19 bases between. The CDR3 DNA follows: TGTGCCAGCAGCCCCCTCCGAAGGGCGGAGGACGAGCAGTACTTC. It encodes CASSPLRRAEDEQYF.

The chain links TRBV10-2 to TRBJ1-2, with 8 bases identical to TRBD1. J gave up 6 bases and V 6 bases, and 15 bases lay outside the gene matches. CDR1 and CDR2 from the germline V gene are WSHSY and SAAADI. This CDR3 contains 16 residues. CDR3 nucleotide sequence: TGCGCCAGCAGCGACCGACCCGGACAGGGAATCGATGGCTACACCTTC. Translation: CASSDRPGQGIDGYTF.

This chain joins TRBV11-2 and TRBJ2-1; 8 nucleotides line up with TRBD2. CDR3 length equals 16 residues. Trimming at V came to 5 bases and at J to 4 bases, leaving 10 bases not matched to a gene. Germline-derived CDR1 and CDR2 are SGHAT and FQNNGV. This chain's CDR3 is CASSLRLAGPYNEQFF. In DNA, the CDR3 is TGTGCCAGCAGCCTTCGTCTAGCGGGTCCATACAATGAGCAGTTCTTC.

The chain carries TRBV27 and TRBJ2-7; the D call may be TRBD1 or TRBD2 (5 bases each). Per germline, CDR1 MNHEY and CDR2 SMNVEV (reference sequence). CDR3 length equals 17 residues. Trimming left V 1 base short and J 3 bases short, with 19 bases between. DNA for the CDR3: TGTGCCAGCAGTTTATTAGTTGGGGCGGGTTCCCTCTACGAGCAGTACTTC. The encoded protein is CASSLLVGAGSLYEQYF.

The chain links TRBV10-3 to TRBJ2-3, with 11 bases aligning to TRBD2. J lost 6 bases, V lost 1 base, and 9 bases had no gene match. Germline CDR1 reads ENHRY; CDR2 reads SYGVKD. The length of the CDR3 is 17 residues. Here the CDR3 reads CAISEYTLAGGGDTQYF. As DNA, the CDR3 is TGTGCCATCAGTGAGTACACTCTAGCGGGAGGAGGTGATACGCAGTATTTT.

At least ten counts were recorded for this clonotype. The rearrangement links TRBV7-2 to TRBJ2-4; possibly TRBD2 for D (6 bases). Germline CDR1 SGHTA, CDR2 FQGNSA. V lost 5 bases and J 0 bases, leaving 17 bases between the germline ends. The CDR3 length is 17 residues. The CDR3 sequence is CASSPHAGTLAKNIQYF. In DNA, the CDR3 is TGTGCCAGCAGCCCACATGCCGGGACTCTAGCCAAAAACATTCAGTACTTC.

This clonotype has a handful of counts. The rearrangement links TRBV20-1 to TRBJ2-7, with 13 bases that match TRBD2. The junction had 6 bases not matched to a gene; V was cut back by 0 bases and J by 4 bases. Per germline, CDR1 DFQATT and CDR2 SNEGSKA (reference sequence). The CDR3 runs to 16 residues. CDR3: CSARDPGLAGTYEQYF. The CDR3 nucleotides read TGCAGTGCTAGAGACCCGGGACTAGCGGGAACTTACGAGCAGTACTTC.

This clonotype was seen once. This chain joins TRBV5-6 and TRBJ1-2; D gene ambiguous. The V gene's germline CDR1 is SGHDT and CDR2 YYEEEE. Trimming cost V 0 bases and J 0 bases, with 21 bases left between them. The CDR3 is 19 residues long. CDR3 in DNA: TGTGCCAGCAGCTTGGAGGGAGGGCACTCTCGGCTATCTAACTATGGCTACACCTTC. Its translation: CASSLEGGHSRLSNYGYTF.

V is TRBV7-2 and J is TRBJ2-4; D may be TRBD2 (6 bases). V lost 0 bases and J 0 bases, leaving 18 bases between the germline ends. The CDR3 consists of 19 residues. Germline V gives CDR1 SGHTA, CDR2 FQGNSA. The chain's CDR3 is CASSLARTTGPLAKNIQYF. DNA of the CDR3: TGTGCCAGCAGCTTAGCCCGGACTACGGGCCCCTTAGCCAAAAACATTCAGTACTTC.

The chain links TRBV4-2 to TRBJ1-5; D is possibly TRBD1 (6 bases). Germline V gives CDR1 LGHNA, CDR2 YNFKEQ. Trimming removed 3 bases at V and 2 bases at J, with 14 bases between. The CDR3 contains 16 residues. The CDR3 reads CASSHYSGVGNQPQHF. CDR3 sequence (DNA): TGTGCCAGCAGCCATTACTCAGGGGTTGGCAATCAGCCCCAGCATTTT.